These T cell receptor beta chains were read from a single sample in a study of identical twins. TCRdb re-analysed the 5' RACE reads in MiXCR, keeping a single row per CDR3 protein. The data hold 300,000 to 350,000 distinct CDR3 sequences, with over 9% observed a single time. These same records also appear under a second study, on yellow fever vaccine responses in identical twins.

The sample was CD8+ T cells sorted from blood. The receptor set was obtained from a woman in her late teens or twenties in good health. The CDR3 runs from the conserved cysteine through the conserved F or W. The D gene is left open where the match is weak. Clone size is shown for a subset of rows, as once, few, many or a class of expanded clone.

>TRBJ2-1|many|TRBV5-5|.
CASSLVLNTPNEQFF
TGTGCCAGCAGCTTGGTGCTAAACACCCCTAATGAGCAGTTCTTC
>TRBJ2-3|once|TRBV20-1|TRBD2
CSATTSGTSTTDTQYF
TGCAGTGCTACAACTTCCGGGACTAGCACCACAGATACGCAGTATTTT
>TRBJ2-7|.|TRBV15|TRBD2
CATSTSGKGYEQYF
TGTGCCACCAGCACCAGCGGGAAGGGGTACGAGCAGTACTTC
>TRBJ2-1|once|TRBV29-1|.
CSVAVKSWGGTDEQFF
TGCAGCGTTGCGGTGAAGAGCTGGGGAGGTACCGATGAGCAGTTCTTC
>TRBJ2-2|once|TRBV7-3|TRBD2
CASCFSRRLAGGATGELFF
TGTGCCAGCTGTTTCTCCCGCAGACTAGCGGGGGGAGCTACCGGGGAGCTGTTTTTT
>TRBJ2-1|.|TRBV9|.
CASSPEAVFYNEQFF
TGTGCCAGCAGCCCGGAGGCGGTCTTCTACAATGAGCAGTTCTTC
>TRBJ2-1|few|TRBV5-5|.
CASSGIAANEQFF
TGTGCCAGCAGCGGGATAGCGGCCAATGAGCAGTTCTTC
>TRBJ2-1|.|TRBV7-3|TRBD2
CASSLRLAGGTSYNEQFF
TGTGCCAGCAGCTTGCGTCTAGCGGGAGGCACCTCCTACAATGAGCAGTTCTTC
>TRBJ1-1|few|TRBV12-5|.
CASGLSHTEAFF
TGTGCTAGTGGTTTGTCCCACACTGAAGCTTTCTTT
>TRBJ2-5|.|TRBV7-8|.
CASSLGPQTVGETQYF
TGTGCCAGCAGCTTAGGGCCCCAGACGGTTGGAGAGACCCAGTACTTC
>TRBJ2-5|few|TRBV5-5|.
CASSLPGEQETQYF
TGTGCCAGCAGCTTACCAGGCGAACAAGAGACCCAGTACTTC
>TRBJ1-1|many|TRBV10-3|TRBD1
CAISEGQGYPEAFF
TGTGCCATCAGTGAGGGACAGGGGTACCCTGAAGCTTTCTTT
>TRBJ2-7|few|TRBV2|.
CASRDSVNEQYF
TGTGCCAGCAGGGACAGTGTCAACGAGCAGTACTTC
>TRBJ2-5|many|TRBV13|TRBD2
CASSFTGLAGGHQETQYF
TGTGCCAGCAGCTTCACGGGACTAGCGGGAGGACACCAAGAGACCCAGTACTTC
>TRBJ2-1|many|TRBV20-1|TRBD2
CSARDRASGRANEQFF
TGCAGTGCTAGAGATAGGGCTAGCGGGAGGGCAAATGAGCAGTTCTTC
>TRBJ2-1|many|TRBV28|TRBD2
CASSDLADSYNEQFF
TGTGCCAGCAGTGATCTAGCGGACTCCTACAATGAGCAGTTCTTC
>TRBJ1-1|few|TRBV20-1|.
CSAHRAVNTEAFF
TGCAGTGCCCACAGGGCGGTGAACACTGAAGCTTTCTTT
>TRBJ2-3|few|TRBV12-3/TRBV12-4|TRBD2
CASSLGTSGSLSTDTQYF
TGTGCCAGCAGTCTAGGGACTAGCGGAAGTCTTAGCACAGATACGCAGTATTTT
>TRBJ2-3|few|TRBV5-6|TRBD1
CASSFGDRAKDTQYF
TGTGCCAGCAGCTTTGGGGACAGGGCCAAGGATACGCAGTATTTT
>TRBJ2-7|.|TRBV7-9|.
CASSTSISYEKYF
TGTGCCAGCAGCACCTCAATCTCCTACGAGAAGTACTTC
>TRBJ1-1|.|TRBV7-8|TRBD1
CASSDRGRPEAFF
TGTGCCAGCAGCGACAGGGGAAGGCCTGAAGCTTTCTTT
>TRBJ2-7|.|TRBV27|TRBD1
CASRPLGTGAYEQYF
TGTGCCAGCAGGCCCCTGGGGACAGGGGCCTACGAGCAGTACTTC
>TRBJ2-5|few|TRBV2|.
CATSPETQYF
TGTGCCACCTCTCCCGAGACCCAGTACTTC
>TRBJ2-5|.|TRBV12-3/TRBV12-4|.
CASSSVRGETQYF
TGTGCCAGCAGTTCCGTGAGGGGGGAGACCCAGTACTTC
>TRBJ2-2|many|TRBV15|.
CATSRDRALTGELFF
TGTGCCACCAGCAGAGACAGGGCGTTGACCGGGGAGCTGTTTTTT
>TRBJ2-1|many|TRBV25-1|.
CASSRPYNEQFF
TGTGCCAGCAGCCGACCCTACAATGAGCAGTTCTTC
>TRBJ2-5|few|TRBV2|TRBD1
CASSNDRDSAQETQYF
TGTGCCAGCAGTAACGACCGGGACAGTGCTCAAGAGACCCAGTACTTC
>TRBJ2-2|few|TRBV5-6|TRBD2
CASSSGLAAGELFF
TGTGCCAGCAGCAGCGGACTAGCTGCCGGGGAGCTGTTTTTT
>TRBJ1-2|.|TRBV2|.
CAATRGLGYTF
TGTGCCGCCACCCGGGGGCTCGGCTACACCTTC
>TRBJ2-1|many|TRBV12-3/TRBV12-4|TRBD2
CASRTPGLARIAEQFF
TGTGCCAGCCGAACTCCGGGACTAGCGAGGATTGCTGAGCAGTTCTTC
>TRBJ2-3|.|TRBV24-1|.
CATSDIGSTDTQYF
TGTGCCACCAGTGATATAGGCAGCACAGATACGCAGTATTTT
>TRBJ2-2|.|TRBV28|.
CASSLNRDGTGELFF
TGTGCCAGCAGTTTGAACAGGGATGGCACCGGGGAGCTGTTTTTT
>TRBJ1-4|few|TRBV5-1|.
CASNRGGDEKLFF
TGCGCCAGCAACCGAGGCGGGGATGAAAAACTGTTTTTT
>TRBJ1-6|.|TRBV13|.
CASSLSTEYNSPLHF
TGTGCCAGCAGCTTATCGACTGAGTATAATTCACCCCTCCACTTT
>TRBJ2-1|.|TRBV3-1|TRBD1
CASSQDWETGAGSNEQFF
TGTGCCAGCAGCCAAGATTGGGAAACAGGGGCCGGGTCCAATGAGCAGTTCTTC
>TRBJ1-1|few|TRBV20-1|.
CSAPGRRGLRGYTEAFF
TGCAGTGCCCCCGGCAGGAGGGGTTTGCGGGGCTACACTGAAGCTTTCTTT
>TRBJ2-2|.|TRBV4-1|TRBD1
CASSQLGTANTGELFF
TGCGCCAGCAGCCAGTTGGGGACAGCGAACACCGGGGAGCTGTTTTTT
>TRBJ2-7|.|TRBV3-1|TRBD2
CASSHREDPYEQYF
TGTGCCAGCAGCCACCGGGAGGACCCCTACGAGCAGTACTTC
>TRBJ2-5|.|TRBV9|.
CASSQGVGRRETQYF
TGTGCCAGCAGCCAAGGGGTAGGGCGTAGAGAGACCCAGTACTTC
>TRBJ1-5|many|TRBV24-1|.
CATSAVDLNQPQHF
TGTGCCACCAGTGCCGTGGACCTTAATCAGCCCCAGCATTTT
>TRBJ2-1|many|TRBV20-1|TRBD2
CSARGLAGCCHEQFF
TGCAGTGCTAGAGGGCTAGCGGGATGTTGCCATGAGCAGTTCTTC
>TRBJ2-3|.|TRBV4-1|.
CASSQESTDTQYF
TGCGCCAGCAGCCAAGAGAGCACAGATACGCAGTATTTT
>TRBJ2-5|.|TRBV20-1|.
CSAIPGRTQETQYF
TGCAGTGCTATTCCGGGGCGGACTCAAGAGACCCAGTACTTC
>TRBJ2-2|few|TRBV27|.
CASRAGHLSGELFF
TGTGCCAGCAGGGCGGGGCACCTTAGCGGGGAGCTGTTTTTT
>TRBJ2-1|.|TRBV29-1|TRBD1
CSVRDSYNEQFF
TGCAGCGTCCGGGACAGCTACAATGAGCAGTTCTTC
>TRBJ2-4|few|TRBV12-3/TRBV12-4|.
CASSQRLGEFGKNIQYF
TGTGCCAGCAGCCAAAGGTTAGGGGAGTTTGGCAAAAACATTCAGTACTTC
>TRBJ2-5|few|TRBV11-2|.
CASSSAGGTETQYF
TGTGCCAGCAGCTCCGCGGGTGGGACAGAGACCCAGTACTTC
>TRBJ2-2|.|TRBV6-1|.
CASSESGGELFF
TGTGCCAGCAGTGAAAGCGGCGGGGAGCTGTTTTTT
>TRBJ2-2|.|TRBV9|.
CASSPQGREGTGELFF
TGTGCCAGCAGCCCCCAGGGGCGAGAAGGAACCGGGGAGCTGTTTTTT
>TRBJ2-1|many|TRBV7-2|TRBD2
CASSLGAQRGGQHGYEQFF
TGTGCCAGCAGCTTAGGCGCCCAGCGGGGGGGCCAGCATGGTTATGAGCAGTTCTTC
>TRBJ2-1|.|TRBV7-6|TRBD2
CASSSPIGRAINEQFF
TGTGCCAGCAGCTCCCCTATCGGGAGGGCCATCAATGAGCAGTTCTTC
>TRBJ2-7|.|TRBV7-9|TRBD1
CASSAPGQGAQEQYF
TGTGCCAGCAGCGCCCCGGGACAGGGGGCGCAAGAGCAGTACTTC